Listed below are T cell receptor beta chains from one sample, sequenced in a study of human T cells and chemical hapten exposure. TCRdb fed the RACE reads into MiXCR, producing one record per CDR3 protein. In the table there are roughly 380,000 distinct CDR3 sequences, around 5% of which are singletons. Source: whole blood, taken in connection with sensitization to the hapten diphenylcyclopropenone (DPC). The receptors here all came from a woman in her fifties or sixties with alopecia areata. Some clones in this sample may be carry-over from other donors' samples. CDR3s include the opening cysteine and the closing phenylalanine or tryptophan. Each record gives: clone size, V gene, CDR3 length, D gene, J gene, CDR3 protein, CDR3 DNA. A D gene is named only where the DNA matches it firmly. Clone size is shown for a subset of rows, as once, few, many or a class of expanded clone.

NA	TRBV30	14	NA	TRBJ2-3	CAWSSLFSTDTQYF	TGTGCCTGGAGTTCGCTTTTCAGCACAGATACGCAGTATTTT
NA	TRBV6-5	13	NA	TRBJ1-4	CASSTGLGEKLFF	TGTGCCAGCAGTACCGGTCTGGGGGAAAAACTGTTTTTT
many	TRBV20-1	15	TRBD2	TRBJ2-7	CSAKGLAGPSYEQYF	TGCAGTGCTAAAGGACTAGCGGGCCCCTCCTACGAGCAGTACTTC
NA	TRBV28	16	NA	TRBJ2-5	CASSSRTSLPQETQYF	TGTGCCAGCAGTTCCCGGACATCGCTACCTCAAGAGACCCAGTACTTC
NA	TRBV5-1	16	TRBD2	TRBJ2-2	CASSPGLAGKDGELFF	TGCGCCAGCAGCCCCGGACTAGCGGGAAAGGACGGGGAGCTGTTTTTT
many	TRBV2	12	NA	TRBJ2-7	CASSEVRSEQYF	TGTGCCAGCAGTGAAGTACGCTCCGAGCAGTACTTC
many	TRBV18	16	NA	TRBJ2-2	CASSPPWDLATGELFF	TGTGCCAGCTCACCACCGTGGGACCTCGCCACCGGGGAGCTGTTTTTT
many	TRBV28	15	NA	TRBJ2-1	CASSFVSRGLAEQFF	TGTGCCAGCAGTTTCGTCAGTCGCGGACTTGCTGAGCAGTTCTTC
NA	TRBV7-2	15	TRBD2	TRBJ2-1	CASSISGSGYNEQFF	TGTGCCAGCAGCATTAGCGGGAGCGGGTACAATGAGCAGTTCTTC
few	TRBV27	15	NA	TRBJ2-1	CASSLSWTAYNEQFF	TGTGCCAGCAGTTTATCCTGGACTGCCTACAATGAGCAGTTCTTC
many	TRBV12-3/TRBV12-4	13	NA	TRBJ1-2	CASIGGYRDGYTF	TGTGCCAGCATCGGGGGATACAGGGATGGCTACACCTTC
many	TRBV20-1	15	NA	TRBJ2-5	CSAQRQPTYQETQYF	TGCAGTGCTCAACGACAGCCGACCTACCAAGAGACCCAGTACTTC
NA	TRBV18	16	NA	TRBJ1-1	CASSPPGAIRNTEAFF	TGTGCCAGCTCACCACCGGGGGCGATAAGGAACACTGAAGCTTTCTTT
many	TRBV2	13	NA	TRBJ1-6	CASSELDFAPLHF	TGTGCCAGCAGTGAACTGGACTTCGCACCCCTCCACTTT
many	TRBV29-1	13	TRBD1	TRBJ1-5	CSVRGDSNQPQHF	TGCAGCGTCAGGGGGGATAGCAATCAGCCCCAGCATTTT
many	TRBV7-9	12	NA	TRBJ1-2	CASSLQYGGYTF	TGTGCCAGCAGCTTGCAATACGGTGGCTACACCTTC
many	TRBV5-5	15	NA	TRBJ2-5	CASSLALARQETQYF	TGTGCCAGCAGCTTGGCGCTAGCGAGACAAGAGACCCAGTACTTC